This T cell receptor (beta chain) was documented in a study of T cell clones after liver transplantation (dated by TCRdb to between 2017 and 2020). Turning to the overall study: ITN030ST, the source of the samples, was a randomized trial that attempted immunosuppression withdrawal within 2 years of liver transplantation. After a pre-transplant mixed lymphocyte reaction, TCRbeta sequencing was used to pinpoint donor-reactive T cell clones, which were subsequently tracked in post-transplant blood. As an antigen-independent comparator for donor-reactive sequences, third party-reactive TCRbeta sequences were also identified from pre-transplant MLRs. Of the eight recipients, a few were HCV-positive, while the remaining recipients had been transplanted for non-autoimmune, non-viral indications. Subjects received no induction therapy and standard immunosuppression until randomization at 12-24 months post-transplant. Tolerance meant complete immunosuppression withdrawal for at least one year without liver enzymes rising beyond twice the upper limit of normal. Blood samples were collected pre-transplant, pre-randomization before withdrawal, and post-randomization after either full withdrawal or failed withdrawal. The study cohort included 8 liver transplant recipients, of whom 3 were classified as tolerant and 5 as non-tolerant. The full study reports these points: The conclusions were preliminary, being limited by small, heterogeneous patient numbers and by non-standardized post-transplant time points. Because no allograft tissue specimens were available, donor-reactive T cells may have migrated into the graft instead of being deleted. When repertoire turnover was accounted for, significantly reduced detection of donor-reactive sequences was found in 7 of 8 subjects for CD4 and in 8 of 8 subjects for CD8. In most of the 8 subjects, circulating donor-reactive CD4 TCRbeta sequences decreased significantly after transplant, regardless of tolerance or HCV status. Donor-reactive sequences decreased more than third party-reactive sequences, which suggests partial antigen-specific deletion that was not related to withdrawal success. In a couple of subjects, low numbers of available donor cells limited the measurable donor-reactive repertoire.

Using immunoSEQ, frozen genomic DNA was subjected to high-throughput TCRbeta CDR3 sequencing, a process that included PCR amplification, mapping, bias correction and internal controls. The paper's data handling went like this. Only productive rearrangements were retained, with each unique TCRbeta sequence defined by its CDR3 nucleotide sequence together with its V and J gene. A sequence counted as donor-reactive only if the sequence showed at least 5-fold expansion in CFSE-low cells compared with unstimulated pre-transplant cells and had a frequency of at least 0.01%. Per-subject minimum frequency thresholds, based on the lowest-template unstimulated sample, ensured at least 90% detection power. Repertoire turnover was measured by Jensen-Shannon divergence between the top 1000 TCRbeta sequences post- and pre-transplant. Changes in detection of donor-reactive sequences were assessed with two-sided Fisher's exact tests. TCRdb re-hosts the immuneACCESS table, in-frame sequences only. Its copies lack some clones; in the studies checked, an unresolved V gene accounts for under half of them, and the cause for the rest is not known. For V, J and clone size, that table is used; D and trimming come from the DNA. A total of 95,000 to 130,000 clones appear in this sample, about nine tenths of them only once. The ten largest clonotypes hold approximately 0.88% of the sample.

Notes on this clone: Its target antigen remains unknown. Nothing much larger sits one base from this clone, and base qualities are not available.

Thawed unstimulated PBMCs were stained for CD3, CD4 and CD8 and FACS-sorted into CD3+CD4+ and CD3+CD8+ populations. Randomization to immunosuppression withdrawal applied to every one of the 8 studied subjects. The Qiagen DNeasy Blood and Tissue Kit was used for isolation of genomic DNA. Reading from cysteine to phenylalanine, the CDR3 counts 10 amino acids. Of the read, only the CDR3 DNA is kept; its 30 bases are in frame from base 1. Looking up the germline V gene yields CDR1 SQVTM and CDR2 ANQGSEA. The V end loses 1 base and the J end loses 8 bases, and a stretch of 5 bases separates them. The sequence links TRBV29-1 to TRBJ2-5; a confident D gene designation cannot be given. The sequencing used CD4+ T cells from blood, collected 12 months after liver transplant. The receptor was derived from a human patient who received a liver transplant. It is possible that, after a transplant, some T cells come from the graft donor. In nucleotide form, the sequence is TGCAGCGTTGAAGCCCCCACCCAGTACTTC. The encoded protein is CSVEAPTQYF.